The rows below give T cell receptor beta chains drawn from one sample of a study of cytomegalovirus exposure and HLA in healthy donors. Assay: immunoSEQ multiplex PCR; the TCRdb copy retains only in-frame clones and omits some. The profile shows fewer than 100,000 clones, approximately 93% of them singletons. Sequenced material: PBMCs. These receptor sequences come from a woman younger than 30 in good health and CMV-seropositive. CDR3s include the opening cysteine and the closing phenylalanine or tryptophan. The D gene is left open where the match is weak. Clone size is not always given. Where it is, it says once, few, many or a class for expanded clones.

clone_size	v_call	d_call	j_call	cdr3_nt	cdr3_aa
NA	TRBV6-1	NA	TRBJ1-1	TGTGCCAGCAGTGTGTCTCGGGACACTGAAGCTTTCTTT	CASSVSRDTEAFF
few	TRBV4-2	NA	TRBJ2-6	TGTGCCAGCAGCCAAGTTGCAGGGAAGTACGCAGGGGCCAACGTCCTGACTTTC	CASSQVAGKYAGANVLTF
NA	TRBV9	NA	TRBJ1-3	TGTGCCAGCAGCGTAGTGGCAGGCGACACCATATATTTT	CASSVVAGDTIYF
NA	TRBV29-1	NA	TRBJ2-7	TGCAGCGTTGATGGGGTTGCGGGACCCGACTACGAGCAGTACTTC	CSVDGVAGPDYEQYF
NA	TRBV7-9	TRBD1	TRBJ2-7	TGTGCCAGCAGCTTAGTGGGTAAGGCAGGGGGTAACCACGAGCAGTACTTC	CASSLVGKAGGNHEQYF
NA	TRBV6-1	TRBD2	TRBJ2-2	TGTGCCAGCAGTGAAATAGCGGGAAAGAACACCGGGGAGCTGTTTTTT	CASSEIAGKNTGELFF
few	TRBV28	NA	TRBJ1-6	TGTGCCAGCAGTTTATTCCGTAATTCACCCCTCCACTTT	CASSLFRNSPLHF
NA	TRBV7-2	NA	TRBJ2-3	TGTGCCAGCAGCTTAGCCACGGTCAACACAGATACGCAGTATTTT	CASSLATVNTDTQYF
NA	TRBV6-6	TRBD1	TRBJ2-3	TGTGCCAGCAGTGCGGGCAGACAGGGGCGCACAGATACGCAGTATTTT	CASSAGRQGRTDTQYF
NA	TRBV7-9	NA	TRBJ1-1	TGTGTCCTCGAGAAAGGGGACACTGAAGCTTTCTTT	CVLEKGDTEAFF
NA	TRBV5-1	TRBD1	TRBJ2-1	TGCGCCAGCAGCTTGGTTGTTGGGACAGGGAATGAGCAGTTCTTC	CASSLVVGTGNEQFF
NA	TRBV19	NA	TRBJ2-7	TGTGCCAGTAGTGTCGGACGGAGCCCGGGGTACGAGCAGTACTTC	CASSVGRSPGYEQYF
NA	TRBV19	NA	TRBJ2-4	TGTGCCAGTAGTATAAGGGGCAGCAGGAGTCACATTCAGTACTTC	CASSIRGSRSHIQYF
NA	TRBV19	TRBD1	TRBJ1-1	TGTGCCAGTAGTATTCAGGGGGCCACTGAAGCTTTCTTT	CASSIQGATEAFF
NA	TRBV19	TRBD1	TRBJ2-7	TGTGCCAGTAGTAGCGGGACAGGGGGCTACGAGCAGTACTTC	CASSSGTGGYEQYF
NA	TRBV5-1	TRBD1	TRBJ1-2	TGCGCCAGCAGCCAAGGGACAGGGGGCGGCTATGGCTACACCTTC	CASSQGTGGGYGYTF
NA	TRBV29-1	TRBD1	TRBJ1-1	TGCAGCGTGGCACAGGGGACGAACACTGAAGCTTTCTTT	CSVAQGTNTEAFF